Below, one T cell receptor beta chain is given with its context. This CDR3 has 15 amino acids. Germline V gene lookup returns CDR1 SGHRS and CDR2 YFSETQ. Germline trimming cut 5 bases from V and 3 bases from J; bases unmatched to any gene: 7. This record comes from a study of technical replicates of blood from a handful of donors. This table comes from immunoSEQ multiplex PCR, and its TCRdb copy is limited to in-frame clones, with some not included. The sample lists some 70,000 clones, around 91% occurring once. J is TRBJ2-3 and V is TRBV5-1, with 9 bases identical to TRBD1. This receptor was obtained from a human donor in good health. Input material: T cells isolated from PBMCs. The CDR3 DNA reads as TGCGCCAGCAGTCAGGGACAGGGTAGTACAGATACGCAGTATTTT. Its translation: CASSQGQGSTDTQYF.